A selection of T cell receptor beta chains follows, all from one sample in a study of siplizumab effects on memory and regulatory T cells. The protocol was immunoSEQ multiplex PCR, while the TCRdb copy is restricted to in-frame clones and leaves out a portion. Seen here are some 73,000 clones, around 93% observed once, and the top ten hold approximately 5.3%. Material for sequencing was CD8+ T cells sorted from blood. The receptors shown here come from a human donor in good health. Each CDR3 is given with its conserved first and last residue. D genes are given only for firm matches. Part of the rows lack a size; the others show once, few, many or a class for expanded clones.

v_call	clone_size	cdr3_length	d_call	j_call	cdr3_aa	cdr3_nt
TRBV11-2	NA	15	NA	TRBJ2-7	CASSYTGSPPYEQYF	TGTGCCAGCAGCTACACAGGGAGCCCCCCTTACGAGCAGTACTTC
TRBV9	NA	14	NA	TRBJ1-5	CASSVQGKHQPQHF	TGTGCCAGCAGCGTCCAGGGTAAGCATCAGCCCCAGCATTTT
TRBV6-5	NA	12	NA	TRBJ2-5	CASSPRGETQYF	TGTGCCAGCAGTCCCCGCGGGGAGACCCAGTACTTC
TRBV5-5	NA	12	NA	TRBJ2-7	CASSLGPAEQYF	TGTGCCAGCAGCTTGGGTCCGGCTGAGCAGTACTTC
TRBV7-6	NA	14	NA	TRBJ2-5	CASSLGAFQETQYF	TGTGCCAGCAGCTTAGGAGCCTTCCAAGAGACCCAGTACTTC
TRBV4-1	NA	15	NA	TRBJ2-3	CASSSPGLPSDTQYF	TGCGCCAGCAGCAGCCCGGGACTCCCTTCCGATACGCAGTATTTT
TRBV9	NA	15	NA	TRBJ1-2	CASSVGGGANYGYTF	TGTGCCAGCAGCGTAGGTGGCGGAGCTAACTATGGCTACACCTTC
TRBV7-2	few	16	NA	TRBJ1-6	CASSLLDSSYNSPLHF	TGTGCCAGCAGCTTACTGGACAGCTCCTATAATTCACCCCTCCACTTT
TRBV5-4	NA	16	TRBD1	TRBJ1-5	CASSDSSGGAGQPQHF	TGTGCCAGCAGCGACAGCTCAGGGGGCGCTGGCCAGCCCCAGCATTTT
TRBV7-3	NA	17	TRBD2	TRBJ2-1	CASSLTSFGTSDNEQFF	TGTGCCAGCAGCTTAACATCTTTCGGGACTAGCGACAATGAGCAGTTCTTC
TRBV7-9	NA	13	NA	TRBJ2-5	CASSPDSQETQYF	TGTGCCAGCAGCCCAGACAGTCAAGAGACCCAGTACTTC
TRBV7-2	NA	15	TRBD2	TRBJ2-1	CASSHPLAGHNEQFF	TGTGCCAGCAGCCACCCCCTAGCGGGCCACAATGAGCAGTTCTTC
TRBV5-6	NA	15	NA	TRBJ2-1	CASSPGTLPYNEQFF	TGTGCCAGCAGCCCCGGGACCCTCCCCTACAATGAGCAGTTCTTC
TRBV7-7	once	16	NA	TRBJ2-3	CASSLMPGPNTDTQYF	TGTGCCAGCAGCTTAATGCCGGGACCCAACACAGATACGCAGTATTTT
TRBV9	NA	16	NA	TRBJ1-4	CASSVGVGTTNEKLFF	TGTGCCAGCAGCGTAGGAGTGGGGACAACTAATGAAAAACTGTTTTTT
TRBV7-9	NA	12	NA	TRBJ2-2	CASSPPYGELFF	TGTGCCAGCAGCCCCCCGTACGGGGAGCTGTTTTTT
TRBV19	NA	15	NA	TRBJ2-1	CASSIGQSSYNEQFF	TGTGCCAGTAGTATCGGACAGAGCTCCTACAATGAGCAGTTCTTC
TRBV11-2	NA	16	NA	TRBJ1-1	CASSSPPIDGNTEAFF	TGTGCCAGCAGCTCCCCCCCAATTGATGGAAACACTGAAGCTTTCTTT
TRBV11-2	NA	14	TRBD2	TRBJ2-5	CASSLAGGYETQYF	TGTGCCAGCAGCTTAGCGGGGGGTTACGAGACCCAGTACTTC
TRBV6-4	NA	14	NA	TRBJ1-6	CASSEGDGNSPLHF	TGTGCCAGCAGTGAAGGGGATGGGAATTCACCCCTCCACTTT
TRBV6-6	NA	16	TRBD1	TRBJ2-3	CASSASRDRVTDTQYF	TGTGCCAGCAGTGCATCGCGGGACAGGGTCACAGATACGCAGTATTTT
TRBV11-1	once	13	NA	TRBJ2-7	CASSLDDGYEQYF	TGTGCCAGCAGCTTAGACGATGGCTACGAGCAGTACTTC
TRBV4-3	NA	16	TRBD2	TRBJ2-5	CASSQDLAGREETQYF	TGCGCCAGCAGCCAAGACCTAGCGGGGAGGGAAGAGACCCAGTACTTC
TRBV4-3	NA	12	NA	TRBJ1-1	CASSNGVTEAFF	TGCGCCAGCAGCAACGGGGTTACTGAAGCTTTCTTT
TRBV7-6	once	13	NA	TRBJ2-1	CASSLGQGNEQFF	TGTGCCAGCAGCTTAGGGCAGGGCAATGAGCAGTTCTTC
TRBV27	NA	13	NA	TRBJ1-2	CASSPNRGYGYTF	TGTGCCAGCAGTCCAAACCGGGGCTATGGCTACACCTTC
TRBV7-6	NA	15	NA	TRBJ2-7	CASSLSGSTPYEQYF	TGTGCCAGCAGCTTAAGCGGGTCAACCCCCTACGAGCAGTACTTC
TRBV6-6	NA	14	NA	TRBJ2-5	CASSDSRVAETQYF	TGTGCCAGCAGTGATAGTAGGGTTGCAGAGACCCAGTACTTC
TRBV5-6	NA	15	NA	TRBJ1-5	CASSFGSYSNQPQHF	TGTGCCAGCAGCTTCGGTAGCTATAGCAATCAGCCCCAGCATTTT
TRBV5-4	NA	14	NA	TRBJ1-4	CASSFGAGSEKLFF	TGTGCCAGCAGCTTTGGTGCAGGAAGTGAAAAACTGTTTTTT
TRBV19	NA	14	TRBD1	TRBJ2-7	CASSAGTGAYEQYF	TGTGCCAGTAGTGCCGGGACAGGGGCCTACGAGCAGTACTTC
TRBV11-3	NA	14	TRBD2	TRBJ2-5	CASSSGLADETQYF	TGTGCCAGCAGCTCCGGACTAGCGGACGAGACCCAGTACTTC
TRBV7-3	NA	15	TRBD1	TRBJ2-7	CASSLTWQGAYEQYF	TGTGCCAGCAGCTTAACGTGGCAGGGGGCATACGAGCAGTACTTC
TRBV7-9	NA	17	TRBD2	TRBJ2-5	CASSLVGGGRKEETQYF	TGTGCCAGCAGCTTAGTCGGGGGAGGGCGAAAGGAAGAGACCCAGTACTTC
TRBV7-9	NA	13	NA	TRBJ2-7	CASSTPDRYEQYF	TGTGCCAGCAGCACCCCCGACAGGTACGAGCAGTACTTC
TRBV11-2	NA	13	NA	TRBJ2-1	CASSLASGHEQFF	TGTGCCAGCAGCTTAGCTAGTGGACATGAGCAGTTCTTC
TRBV9	NA	13	TRBD1	TRBJ2-7	CASTWTGGNEQYF	TGTGCCAGCACCTGGACAGGGGGCAACGAGCAGTACTTC
TRBV5-4	NA	17	NA	TRBJ1-1	CASSFTGSGREDTEAFF	TGTGCCAGCAGCTTCACGGGGTCGGGGCGAGAGGACACTGAAGCTTTCTTT
TRBV9	NA	16	NA	TRBJ2-3	CASSVAGTQNTDTQYF	TGTGCCAGCAGCGTAGCGGGGACTCAGAACACAGATACGCAGTATTTT
TRBV11-2	once	14	NA	TRBJ2-3	CASSSPLRPDTQYF	TGTGCCAGCAGCTCGCCCCTCCGACCGGATACGCAGTATTTT
TRBV2	many	15	TRBD2	TRBJ2-7	CASSSGTSGGVEQYF	TGTGCCAGCAGTAGCGGGACTAGCGGGGGGGTCGAGCAGTACTTC
TRBV6-4	NA	16	NA	TRBJ2-6	CASSEGVPSGANVLTF	TGTGCCAGCAGTGAAGGAGTTCCCTCTGGGGCCAACGTCCTGACTTTC